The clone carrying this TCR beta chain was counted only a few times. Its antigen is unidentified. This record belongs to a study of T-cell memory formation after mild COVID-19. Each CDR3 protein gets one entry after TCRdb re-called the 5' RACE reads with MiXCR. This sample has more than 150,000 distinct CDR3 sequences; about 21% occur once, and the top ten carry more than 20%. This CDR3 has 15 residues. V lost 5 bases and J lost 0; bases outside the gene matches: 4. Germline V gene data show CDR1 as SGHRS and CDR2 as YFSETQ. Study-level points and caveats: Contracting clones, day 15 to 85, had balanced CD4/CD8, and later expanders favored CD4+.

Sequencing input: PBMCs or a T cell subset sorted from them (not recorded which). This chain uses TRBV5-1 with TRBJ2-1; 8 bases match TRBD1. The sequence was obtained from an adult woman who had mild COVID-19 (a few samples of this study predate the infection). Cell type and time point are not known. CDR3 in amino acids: CASRLTGGSYNEQFF. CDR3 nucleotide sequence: TGCGCCAGCAGACTAACAGGGGGCTCCTACAATGAGCAGTTCTTC.